Below, 15 T cell receptor beta chains from the same sample are listed, as sequenced in a study of cytomegalovirus exposure and HLA in healthy donors. The primer mix had 60 Vbeta and 13 Jbeta primers. Here immunoSEQ multiplex PCR was the method, and the copy in TCRdb shows in-frame clones only, minus some. The sample has around 100,000 clones; approximately 70% are singletons. Sequencing input: PBMCs. All receptors come from a man aged 40-55 years in good health and CMV-seropositive.

This chain links TRBV2 with TRBJ2-6; a possible D gene is TRBD1 (6 bases). The CDR3 consists of 16 residues. The V end lost 6 bases, the J end lost 0 bases, and 12 bases lay between the germline ends. Germline lookup yields CDR1 SNHLY and CDR2 FYNNEI. CDR3 region: CASRLGHSSGANVLTF. The CDR3 DNA follows: TGTGCCAGCAGGTTGGGACACAGCTCTGGGGCCAACGTCCTGACTTTC.

The chain uses TRBV27 and TRBJ2-5, with D unclear. Germline CDR1 reads MNHEY; CDR2 reads SMNVEV (reference sequence). CDR3 length equals 14 residues. V was clipped by 0 bases and J by 7 bases, with 12 bases between them. The CDR3 reads CASSLSHQAGTQYF. The CDR3 DNA sequence: TGTGCCAGCAGTTTATCTCATCAGGCCGGGACCCAGTACTTC.

The chain joins TRBV15 to TRBJ2-7; maybe TRBD1 (7 bases). The V gene's germline CDR1 is LNHNV and CDR2 YYDKDF (reference sequence). V lost 2 bases, J lost 6 bases, and 20 bases lay in between. The CDR3 covers 16 residues. The CDR3 coding sequence is TGTGCCACCAGCAGAATACAGGGGCTTGACGGGGGCGAGCAGTACTTC. Translation gives CATSRIQGLDGGEQYF.

This chain connects TRBV11-1 to TRBJ2-1; TRBD2 might be the D (5 bases). This CDR3 comprises 16 residues. CDR1 is SGHAT, CDR2 FQDESV, per germline (reference sequence). Trimming removed 3 bases at V and 0 bases at J, with 12 bases between. CDR3 loop: CASSFSEEASYNEQFF. The CDR3 bases are TGTGCCAGCAGCTTTAGTGAGGAGGCCTCCTACAATGAGCAGTTCTTC.

The chain links TRBV6-1 to TRBJ2-7, with 13 bases fitting TRBD2. This CDR3 spans 15 amino acids. In germline, CDR1 is MNHNS, CDR2 SASEGT. J was trimmed by 7 bases and V by 6 bases; bases with no gene match: 9. The CDR3 DNA is TGTGCCAGCAGCAGGACTAGCGGGAGATTGGGGGAGCAGTACGTC. This gives the protein CASSRTSGRLGEQYV.

J is TRBJ2-3 and V is TRBV5-6; D gene uncertain. Trimming shortened V by 0 bases and J by 1 base, and 9 bases separated the two germline ends. The CDR3 runs 15 residues. Germline V gene data show CDR1 as SGHDT and CDR2 as YYEEEE. The chain's CDR3 is CASSLGRIRTDTQYF. CDR3 coding DNA: TGTGCCAGCAGCTTGGGGCGGATTCGCACAGATACGCAGTATTTT.

The chain has TRBV4-3 and TRBJ2-5, with TRBD2 identical over 8 bases. Losses at the gene ends were 3 bases for V and 5 bases for J; bases not matched to a gene: 2. CDR3 size: 13 residues. Germline V gives CDR1 LGHNA, CDR2 YSLEER. DNA of the CDR3: TGCGCCAGCAGCCAGGGACTAGTGGAGACCCAGTACTTC. Translating gives CASSQGLVETQYF.

Notes on this clone: Different DNA sequences within this sample yield the same CDR3. The CDR3 nucleotides read TGTGCCAGCAGCGTGGGACAAATGAACACTGAAGCTTTCTTT. This translates into CASSVGQMNTEAFF. This sequence joins TRBV9 and TRBJ1-1; TRBD1 is a possible D gene (6 bases). CDR3 size: 14 residues. V was cut by 2 bases and J by 0 bases, with 8 bases left in between. Per germline, CDR1 SGDLS and CDR2 YYNGEE.

This clone has only a few counts. The chain couples TRBV5-1 to TRBJ2-1; D call uncertain. Germline CDR1 and CDR2: SGHRS and YFSETQ. This CDR3 is 15 amino acids long. Deletions cut 0 bases from V and 3 bases from J, with 10 bases between. The CDR3: CASSLAGLYYNEQFF. CDR3 in DNA: TGCGCCAGCAGCTTGGCGGGTCTCTACTACAATGAGCAGTTCTTC.

The table lists this clone with a few counts. The junction differs from germline at one of its ends, possibly a read error. The chain links TRBV5-4 to TRBJ1-1; D might be TRBD1 (6 bases). The CDR3 loop spans 16 amino acids. Germline V gene sequence: CDR1 SGHNT, CDR2 YYREEE (reference sequence). The chain's CDR3 is CSSTRGDKRSNTEAFF. As DNA, the CDR3 is TGTTCCAGCACCCGGGGGGACAAGCGATCGAACACTGAAGCTTTCTTT.

This chain uses TRBV10-2 with TRBJ1-5; maybe TRBD1 (5 bases). The V and J ends lost 3 bases and 2 bases respectively, with 11 bases between them. Germline assignment: CDR1 WSHSY and CDR2 SAAADI. This CDR3 comprises 15 residues. CDR3: CASSDGGGGNQPQHF. For the CDR3, the DNA is TGCGCCAGCAGTGATGGGGGGGGAGGCAATCAGCCCCAGCATTTT.

This clone was seen only a few times. V usage is TRBV5-1 and J usage is TRBJ1-5, with 8 nucleotides matching TRBD1. The CDR3 contains 13 residues. Trimming at V came to 4 bases and at J to 5 bases, leaving 2 bases not matched to a gene. Germline V gene lookup returns CDR1 SGHRS and CDR2 YFSETQ. CDR3 residues: CASSPDRDQPQHF. CDR3 nucleotide sequence: TGCGCCAGCAGCCCGGACAGGGATCAGCCCCAGCATTTT.

As DNA, the CDR3 is TGTGCCAGTAGTACACTAGCGGGAGCTCCCAATGAGCAGTTCTTC. Translation gives CASSTLAGAPNEQFF. The J gene is TRBJ2-1, the V gene TRBV19, with 11 bases that match TRBD2. The length of the CDR3 is 15 residues. Germline loops: CDR1 LNHDA, CDR2 SQIVND (reference sequence). V shed 4 bases and J 6 bases; nucleotides not matched to a gene: 5. Complete variable domain (other parts from reference TRBV19 and TRBJ2-1): DGGITQSPKYLFRKEGQNVTLSCEQNLNHDAMYWYRQDPGQGLRLIYYSQIVNDFQKGDIAEGYSVSREKKESFPLTVTSAQKNPTAFYLCASSTLAGAPNEQFFGPGTRLTVL.

The rearrangement joins TRBV10-2 to TRBJ2-3, with 7 nucleotides matching TRBD2. The length of the CDR3 is 16 residues. V was clipped by 3 bases and J by 2 bases; unmatched bases: 8. Per germline, CDR1 WSHSY and CDR2 SAAADI. The CDR3: CASSELGGWDTDTQYF. The CDR3 nucleotides are TGCGCCAGCAGTGAACTGGGAGGGTGGGACACAGATACGCAGTATTTT.

This clone showed up just once. The genes are TRBV9 and TRBJ2-1, with 7 bases identical to TRBD2. Germline CDR1 and CDR2: SGDLS and YYNGEE. CDR3 length: 15 amino acids. J gave up 2 bases and V 0 bases, and 2 bases lay outside the gene matches. The CDR3 loop is CASSVGGRAYNEQFF. The CDR3 DNA sequence: TGTGCCAGCAGCGTAGGTGGGAGGGCCTACAATGAGCAGTTCTTC.